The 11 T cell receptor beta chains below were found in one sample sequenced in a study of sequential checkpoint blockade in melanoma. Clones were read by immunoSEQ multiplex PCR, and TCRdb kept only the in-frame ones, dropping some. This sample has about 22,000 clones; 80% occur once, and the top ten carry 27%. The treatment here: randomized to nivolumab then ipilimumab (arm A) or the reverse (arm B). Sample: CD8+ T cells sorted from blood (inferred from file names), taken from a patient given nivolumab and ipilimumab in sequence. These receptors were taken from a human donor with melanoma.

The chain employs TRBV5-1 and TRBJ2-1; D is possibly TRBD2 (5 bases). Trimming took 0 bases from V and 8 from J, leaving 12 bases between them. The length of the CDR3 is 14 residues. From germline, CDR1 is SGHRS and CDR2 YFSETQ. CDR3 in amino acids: CASSLGASIYEQFF. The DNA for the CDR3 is TGCGCCAGCAGCTTGGGGGCTAGCATCTATGAGCAGTTCTTC.

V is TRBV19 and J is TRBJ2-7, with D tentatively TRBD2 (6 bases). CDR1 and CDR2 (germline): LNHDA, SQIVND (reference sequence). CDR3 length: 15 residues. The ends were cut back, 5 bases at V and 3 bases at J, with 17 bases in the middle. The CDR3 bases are TGTGCCAGTAGTCCTGTGGAGGGACTGGTCTACGAGCAGTACTTC. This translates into CASSPVEGLVYEQYF. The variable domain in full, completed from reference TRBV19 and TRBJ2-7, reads DGGITQSPKYLFRKEGQNVTLSCEQNLNHDAMYWYRQDPGQGLRLIYYSQIVNDFQKGDIAEGYSVSREKKESFPLTVTSAQKNPTAFYLCASSPVEGLVYEQYFGPGTRLTVT.

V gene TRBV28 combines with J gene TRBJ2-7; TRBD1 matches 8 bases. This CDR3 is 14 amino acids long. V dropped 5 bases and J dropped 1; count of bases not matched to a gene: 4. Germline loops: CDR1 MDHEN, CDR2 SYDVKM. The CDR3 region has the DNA TGTGCCAGCAGTCCCCGGACAGGGTCCTACGAGCAGTACTTC. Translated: CASSPRTGSYEQYF. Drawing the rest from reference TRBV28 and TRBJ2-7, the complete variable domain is DVKVTQSSRYLVKRTGEKVFLECVQDMDHENMFWYRQDPGLGLRLIYFSYDVKMKEKGDIPEGYSVSREKKERFSLILESASTNQTSMYLCASSPRTGSYEQYFGPGTRLTVT.

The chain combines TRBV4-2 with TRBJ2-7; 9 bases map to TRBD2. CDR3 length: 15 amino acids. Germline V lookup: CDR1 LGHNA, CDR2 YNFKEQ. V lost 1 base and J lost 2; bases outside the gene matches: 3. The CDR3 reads CASSQAREGAYEQYF. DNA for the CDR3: TGTGCCAGCAGCCAAGCGCGGGAGGGGGCCTACGAGCAGTACTTC.

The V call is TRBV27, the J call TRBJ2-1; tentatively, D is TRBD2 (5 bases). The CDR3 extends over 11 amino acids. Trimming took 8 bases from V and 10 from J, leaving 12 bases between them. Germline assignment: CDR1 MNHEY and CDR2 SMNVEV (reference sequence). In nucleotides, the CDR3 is TGTGCCAGCGCTGAGGGTAACGAGCAGTTCTTC. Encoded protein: CASAEGNEQFF.

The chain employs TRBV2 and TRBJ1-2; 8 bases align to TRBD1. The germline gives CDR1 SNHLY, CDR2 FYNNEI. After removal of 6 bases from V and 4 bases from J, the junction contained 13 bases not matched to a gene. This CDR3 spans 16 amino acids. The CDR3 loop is CASSPPSTGEVYGYTF. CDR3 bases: TGTGCCAGCAGCCCACCCTCGACAGGGGAGGTCTATGGCTACACCTTC. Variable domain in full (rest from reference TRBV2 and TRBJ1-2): EPEVTQTPSHQVTQMGQEVILRCVPISNHLYFYWYRQILGQKVEFLVSFYNNEISEKSEIFDDQFSVERPDGSNFTLKIRSTKLEDSAMYFCASSPPSTGEVYGYTFGSGTRLTVV.

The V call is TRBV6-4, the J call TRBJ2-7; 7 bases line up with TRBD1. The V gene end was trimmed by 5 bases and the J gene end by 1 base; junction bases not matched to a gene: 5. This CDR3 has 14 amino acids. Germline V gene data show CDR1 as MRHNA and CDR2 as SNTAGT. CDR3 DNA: TGTGCCAGCAGTCCGTGGACAGGATCCTACGAGCAGTACTTC. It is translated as CASSPWTGSYEQYF.

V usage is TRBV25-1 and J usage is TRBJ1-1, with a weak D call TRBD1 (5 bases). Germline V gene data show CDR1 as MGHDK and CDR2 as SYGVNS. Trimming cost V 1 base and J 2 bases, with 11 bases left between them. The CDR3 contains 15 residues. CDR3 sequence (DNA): TGTGCCAGCAGTGAATTGGAGCAGGGAAACACTGAAGCTTTCTTT. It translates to CASSELEQGNTEAFF.

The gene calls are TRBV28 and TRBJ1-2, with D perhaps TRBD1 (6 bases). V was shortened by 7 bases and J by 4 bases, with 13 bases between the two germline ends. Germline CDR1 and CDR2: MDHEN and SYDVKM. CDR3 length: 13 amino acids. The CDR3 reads CASTPDRSYGYTF. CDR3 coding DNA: TGTGCCAGCACCCCAGACAGGAGCTATGGCTACACCTTC.

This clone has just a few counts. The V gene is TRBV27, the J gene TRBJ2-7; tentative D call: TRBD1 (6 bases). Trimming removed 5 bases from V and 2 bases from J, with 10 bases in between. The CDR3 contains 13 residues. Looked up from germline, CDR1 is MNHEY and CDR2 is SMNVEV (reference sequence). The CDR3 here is CASSDRPPYEQYF. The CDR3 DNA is TGTGCCAGCAGTGACAGGCCTCCCTACGAGCAGTACTTC.

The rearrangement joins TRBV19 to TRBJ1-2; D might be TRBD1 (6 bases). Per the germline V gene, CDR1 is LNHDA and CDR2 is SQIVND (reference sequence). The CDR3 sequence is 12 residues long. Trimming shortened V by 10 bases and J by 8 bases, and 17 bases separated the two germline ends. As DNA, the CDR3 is TGTGCCACTCAATCCGGGACAATGGGCTACACCTTC. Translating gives CATQSGTMGYTF.